This T cell receptor (beta chain) stems from a study of T cell responses to AZD1222 COVID-19 vaccine. Findings and limits, study-wide: Donors were chiefly white British, with a greater number of females, and clonal diversity was perhaps underestimated.

The V segment lost 5 bases and the J segment 2 bases; nucleotides outside the gene matches: 10. CDR3 length equals 17 residues. Germline CDR1 reads SGHRS; CDR2 reads YFSETQ. Concerning this clone itself: The antigen is undetermined.

Here immunoSEQ multiplex PCR was the method, and the copy in TCRdb shows in-frame clones only, minus some. The repertoire consists of more than 100,000 clones, with about 93% occurring once and the leading ten covering around 5%. The chain links TRBV5-1 to TRBJ2-2, with TRBD2 matching over 9 bases. The origin of this receptor is an adult in good health. The source material was peripheral blood, sampled on day 0 of AZD1222 vaccination. The CDR3 is CASRLTLAGANTGELFF. DNA for the CDR3: TGCGCCAGCAGGCTGACCTTAGCGGGAGCAAACACCGGGGAGCTGTTTTTT.